The 4 T cell receptor beta chains listed next were all sequenced from one sample in a study of shared clonotypes between healthy human individuals. Measured with immunoSEQ multiplex PCR; TCRdb has only the in-frame clones, and not every one. This table has 2,100,000 or so clones, around 95% appearing once. Sequenced: naive CD4+ T cells sorted from blood. Subset described: CD45RA+ positively selected. These TCRs come from a man aged 18 to 35 in good health.

This clone was seen just once. This sequence joins TRBV27 and TRBJ1-2, with D perhaps matching TRBD1 (5 bases). Germline assignment: CDR1 MNHEY and CDR2 SMNVEV (reference sequence). The CDR3 is 15 residues long. The ends were cut back, 5 bases at V and 2 bases at J, with 15 bases in the middle. In nucleotides, the CDR3 is TGTGCCAGCAGTCGGCACGCGGGACTGAACTATGGCTACACCTTC. Translated: CASSRHAGLNYGYTF.

The chain uses TRBV7-9 and TRBJ2-1, with D perhaps matching TRBD2 (5 bases). V lost 5 bases and J lost 7, with 15 bases in between. Germline lookup yields CDR1 SEHNR and CDR2 FQNEAQ (reference sequence). The CDR3 is made up of 14 amino acids. CDR3 region: CASSGPAPGNEQFF. The CDR3 nucleotides are TGTGCCAGCAGCGGGCCGGCCCCGGGGAATGAGCAGTTCTTC.

The chain combines TRBV29-1 with TRBJ2-5; 7 positions match TRBD1. From germline, CDR1 is SQVTM and CDR2 ANQGSEA. The CDR3 has 13 residues. V was clipped by 4 bases and J by 5 bases; unmatched bases: 7. The CDR3 loop is CSVGGTVMETQYF. The CDR3 nucleotides are TGCAGCGTTGGGGGGACAGTGATGGAGACCCAGTACTTC.

This sequence joins TRBV11-2 and TRBJ1-2, with TRBD1 matching 9 bases. V shed 5 bases and J 7 bases; nucleotides not matched to a gene: 5. The CDR3 loop spans 13 amino acids. Germline V gene data show CDR1 as SGHAT and CDR2 as FQNNGV. The CDR3, as DNA: TGTGCCAGCAGCCTCGGACAGGGGTCTGGCTACACCTTC. Translation: CASSLGQGSGYTF.